These T cell receptor beta chains were read from a single sample in a study of T-cell memory formation after mild COVID-19. One entry per CDR3 protein, called by TCRdb with MiXCR from the 5' RACE reads. The sample yields about 390,000 distinct CDR3 sequences, roughly 21% seen once. The specimen sequenced was PBMCs or a T cell subset sorted from them (not recorded which). Every receptor here comes from an adult woman who had mild COVID-19 (a few samples of this study predate the infection). Cell type and time point are not known. CDR3s include the opening cysteine and the closing phenylalanine or tryptophan. The order of the fields is D gene, J gene, V gene, clone size, CDR3 DNA, CDR3 protein. The D gene is left open where the match is weak. Some rows have no size entry. The others give once, few or many, or a class for an expanded clone.

d_call: NA; j_call: TRBJ1-1; v_call: TRBV20-1; clone_size: few; cdr3_nt: TGCAGTGCTAGGAGGGAGAACACTGAAGCTTTCTTT; cdr3_aa: CSARRENTEAFF
d_call: NA; j_call: TRBJ2-2; v_call: TRBV7-8; clone_size: NA; cdr3_nt: TGTGCCAGCAGCTTAGGATTTCGTCCGACCACCGGGGAGCTGTTTTTT; cdr3_aa: CASSLGFRPTTGELFF
d_call: NA; j_call: TRBJ2-2; v_call: TRBV4-1; clone_size: NA; cdr3_nt: TGCGCCAGCAGCCAACCCTTCGAGGGTAGAGTCGCCGGGGAGCTGTTTTTT; cdr3_aa: CASSQPFEGRVAGELFF
d_call: NA; j_call: TRBJ2-1; v_call: TRBV7-3; clone_size: NA; cdr3_nt: TGTGCCAGCAGCCAAGCGCCTCCTCGGAGTGAGCAGTTCTTC; cdr3_aa: CASSQAPPRSEQFF
d_call: NA; j_call: TRBJ2-5; v_call: TRBV12-3/TRBV12-4; clone_size: few; cdr3_nt: TGTGCCAGCAGTCCCGGGACGGTGGTGGGGACCCAGTACTTC; cdr3_aa: CASSPGTVVGTQYF
d_call: NA; j_call: TRBJ1-1; v_call: TRBV3-1; clone_size: few; cdr3_nt: TGTGCCAGCAGCCAAGACGGGGGCCTTGACACTGAAGCTTTCTTT; cdr3_aa: CASSQDGGLDTEAFF
d_call: TRBD1; j_call: TRBJ1-6; v_call: TRBV6-5; clone_size: once; cdr3_nt: TGTGCCAGCAGCCCGGGACAGAATTCACCCCTCCACTTT; cdr3_aa: CASSPGQNSPLHF
d_call: TRBD2; j_call: TRBJ2-1; v_call: TRBV9; clone_size: NA; cdr3_nt: TGTGCCAGCAGCGTATCGGGGACTACCTACAATGAGCAGTTCTTC; cdr3_aa: CASSVSGTTYNEQFF
d_call: NA; j_call: TRBJ2-5; v_call: TRBV7-9; clone_size: NA; cdr3_nt: TGTGCCAGCAGCCGCTACGGCGGGGGCCTCTGGTACCAAGAGACCCAGTACTTC; cdr3_aa: CASSRYGGGLWYQETQYF
d_call: NA; j_call: TRBJ1-5; v_call: TRBV7-9; clone_size: once; cdr3_nt: TGTGCCAGCAGCTTCCCCGGGGGGCCCCAGCATTTT; cdr3_aa: CASSFPGGPQHF
d_call: TRBD2; j_call: TRBJ2-1; v_call: TRBV20-1; clone_size: NA; cdr3_nt: TGCAGTGCTAGAGCCTCCAGCGGGAGCTTCTACAATGAGCAGTTCTTC; cdr3_aa: CSARASSGSFYNEQFF
d_call: NA; j_call: TRBJ1-1; v_call: TRBV6-5; clone_size: few; cdr3_nt: TGTGCCAGCAGTTTACGGGTAAATGGTGAAGCTTTCTTT; cdr3_aa: CASSLRVNGEAFF
d_call: NA; j_call: TRBJ2-1; v_call: TRBV20-1; clone_size: many; cdr3_nt: TGCAGTGCTAGAGGCCCGGGGGCGGGGTATGAGCAGTTCTTC; cdr3_aa: CSARGPGAGYEQFF
d_call: NA; j_call: TRBJ2-3; v_call: TRBV2; clone_size: NA; cdr3_nt: TGTGCCAGCAGAATTGGGGGATCAGGCACAGATACGCAGTATTTT; cdr3_aa: CASRIGGSGTDTQYF
d_call: TRBD1; j_call: TRBJ2-7; v_call: TRBV27; clone_size: few; cdr3_nt: TGTGCCAGCAGTCTCCGACAGGGCGGCCACGAGCAGTACTTC; cdr3_aa: CASSLRQGGHEQYF